The rows below give T cell receptor beta chains drawn from one sample of a study of sequential checkpoint blockade in melanoma. The method was immunoSEQ multiplex PCR; TCRdb's version includes in-frame clones alone and lacks a portion of them. The sample contains 15,000 to 20,000 clones, 45% to 65% of which appear only once. The sample was CD8+ T cells sorted from blood (inferred from file names), taken from a patient given nivolumab and ipilimumab in sequence. The receptor set was obtained from a human donor with melanoma. Both conserved end residues are part of each CDR3. D genes are given only for firm matches. Clone size appears in some rows only: once, few, many, or a class for an expanded clone.

V gene	clone size	J gene	D gene	CDR3 DNA	CDR3 protein
TRBV5-6	-	TRBJ2-3	-	TGTGCCAGCAGCTCTCCAGGGTCCTCGGTTGTAGATACGCAGTATTTT	CASSSPGSSVVDTQYF
TRBV7-6	-	TRBJ2-5	TRBD1	TGTGCCAGCAGCACGCCGACAGGGGATATGGGAGAGACCCAGTACTTC	CASSTPTGDMGETQYF
TRBV11-2	-	TRBJ1-1	-	TGTGCCAGCAGCTTAGGTCTCGCTGAAGCTTTCTTT	CASSLGLAEAFF
TRBV9	-	TRBJ1-1	-	TGTGCCAGCAGCATGTTCGAACGGACTGAAGCTTTCTTT	CASSMFERTEAFF
TRBV15	-	TRBJ2-5	-	TGTGCCACCAGCAGAGTACAGGGAATAGAGACCCAGTACTTC	CATSRVQGIETQYF
TRBV7-9	-	TRBJ2-1	-	TGTGCCAGCAGCTTTTCCGACGCAGGGGGCGCGGGGGATGAGCAGTTCTTC	CASSFSDAGGAGDEQFF
TRBV7-8	-	TRBJ2-7	TRBD2	TGTGCCAGCAGCTTACGGGGGGAGGACTCCTACGAGCAGTACTTC	CASSLRGEDSYEQYF
TRBV5-1	-	TRBJ2-7	TRBD2	TGCGCCAGCAGCTGGGATACGACTAGCGGCGGCCACGAGCAGTACTTC	CASSWDTTSGGHEQYF
TRBV6-5	-	TRBJ2-1	-	TGTGCCAGCAGCTACGCGGCCTACAATGAGCAGTTCTTC	CASSYAAYNEQFF
TRBV9	-	TRBJ2-3	-	TGTGCCAGCAGCGCTGACTCGGACATAGATACGCAGTATTTT	CASSADSDIDTQYF
TRBV7-9	-	TRBJ1-2	-	TGTGCCAGCAGCTTAGTCCCTGAGAGGGCGGGCTACACCTTC	CASSLVPERAGYTF
TRBV6-1	-	TRBJ2-7	-	TGTGCCAGCAGTGACCTTGGAGGGACAGCTACCTACGAGCAGTACTTC	CASSDLGGTATYEQYF
TRBV6-1	-	TRBJ2-7	-	TGTGCCAGCAGCCTAACCGGGACTGGTACTGGCGAGCAGTACTTC	CASSLTGTGTGEQYF
TRBV4-1	-	TRBJ1-6	-	TGCGCCAGCAGCCAAGAGGCCGGGGAGAATTCACCCCTCCACTTT	CASSQEAGENSPLHF
TRBV6-6	-	TRBJ2-7	-	TGTGCCAGCACACGAACGGAGGCCTACGAGCAGTACTTC	CASTRTEAYEQYF
TRBV9	few	TRBJ1-1	-	TGTGCCAGCAGCGAGGAGGGAGGGACTGAAGCTTTCTTT	CASSEEGGTEAFF
TRBV4-3	-	TRBJ2-7	TRBD1	TGCGCCAGCAGCCCTGGACAGGATCCCTACGAGCAGTACTTC	CASSPGQDPYEQYF
TRBV6-5	-	TRBJ2-5	TRBD2	TGTGCCAGCAGTTACGGTTCGGGGGGTTCAGAGACCCAGTACTTC	CASSYGSGGSETQYF
TRBV28	-	TRBJ2-7	-	TGTGCCACTCTGATCGAGGAAAGCTCCTACGAGCAGTACTTC	CATLIEESSYEQYF
TRBV6-5	-	TRBJ2-7	TRBD1	TGTGCCAGCAGTACGGGACAGAGCTTCTACGAGCAGTACTTC	CASSTGQSFYEQYF
TRBV9	few	TRBJ2-7	-	TGTGCCAGCAGCCCAGCGACTATGGACTACGAGCAGTACTTC	CASSPATMDYEQYF
TRBV6-5	-	TRBJ2-4	-	TGTGCCAGCAGTTATACTGGGGGGGCCGGAGACATTCAGTACTTC	CASSYTGGAGDIQYF
TRBV9	-	TRBJ2-2	TRBD2	TGTGCCAGCAGCAATCTAGCGGGATATGGTGGGGAGCTGTTTTTT	CASSNLAGYGGELFF
TRBV29-1	-	TRBJ2-5	-	TGCAGCGTTGTCTTTGTGGGGCAGGAGACCCAGTACTTC	CSVVFVGQETQYF
TRBV2	-	TRBJ2-1	TRBD1	TGTGCCAGCAGCGAACAGGGGGCTGGGGGAGATTCCCAGTTCTTC	CASSEQGAGGDSQFF
TRBV5-1	few	TRBJ1-2	-	TGCGCCAGCAGCTTTGGACAGCACTATGGCTACACCTTC	CASSFGQHYGYTF
TRBV27	-	TRBJ2-3	-	TGTGCCAGCAGTTCAACAGAGTTCCTCGCGTTAGATACGCAGTATTTT	CASSSTEFLALDTQYF
TRBV6-1	few	TRBJ2-4	-	TGTGCCAGCAGGGATGAACAGCTAGCCAAAAACATTCAGTACTTC	CASRDEQLAKNIQYF
TRBV4-1	-	TRBJ2-1	-	TGCGCCAGCAGCCAAGAGTCGAGGTGGAATGAGCAGTTCTTC	CASSQESRWNEQFF
TRBV4-1	medium-sized	TRBJ2-1	-	TGCGCCAGCAGCCAAGAATCGACTCGCGGGTGGAATGAGCAGTTCTTC	CASSQESTRGWNEQFF
TRBV7-9	-	TRBJ2-2	TRBD1	TGTGCCAGCAGATGGGACAGGGGACCGGAGCTGTTTTTT	CASRWDRGPELFF
TRBV6-5	-	TRBJ2-3	-	TGTGCCAGCAGCCGCGGGACTAGCACAGATACGCAGTATTTT	CASSRGTSTDTQYF
TRBV11-3	-	TRBJ2-7	-	TGTGCCAGCAGCCCCAGTCCTGGGGCACAAGTCTACGAGCAGTACTTC	CASSPSPGAQVYEQYF
TRBV11-2	few	TRBJ2-6	TRBD2	TGTGCCAGCAGTTACCTACTAGCGGGAGCTGGTGGGGCCAACGTCCTGACTTTC	CASSYLLAGAGGANVLTF
TRBV27	-	TRBJ2-7	-	TGTGCCAGCAGGAGCACCCGCTCCTACGAGCAGTACTTC	CASRSTRSYEQYF
TRBV6-5	-	TRBJ2-2	TRBD1	TGTGCCAGCAGTTACTCCTGGACAGGGGGATCCGGGGAGCTGTTTTTT	CASSYSWTGGSGELFF
TRBV6-1	-	TRBJ1-1	-	TGTGCCAGCAGTGAAGTACAGGCCCCGTCCCTCTTTGAAGCTTTCTTT	CASSEVQAPSLFEAFF
TRBV6-5	-	TRBJ2-1	TRBD2	TGTGCCAGCAGCCCCTCCGGGGGGTCCTACAATGAGCAGTTCTTC	CASSPSGGSYNEQFF
TRBV6-1	-	TRBJ2-1	-	TGTGCCAGCAGTGTTGTCTCGGGCTACAATGAGCAGTTCTTC	CASSVVSGYNEQFF
TRBV7-2	-	TRBJ2-3	-	TGTGCCAGCAGCTTAACAGGGATCACAGATACGCAGTATTTT	CASSLTGITDTQYF
TRBV29-1	-	TRBJ1-2	-	TGCAGCGTAGGATACGGGGGTGGCTATGGCTACACCTTC	CSVGYGGGYGYTF
TRBV27	-	TRBJ1-2	-	TGTGCCAGCAGTTTTACGGGGGGCAGTAAAGGCTACACCTTC	CASSFTGGSKGYTF
TRBV6-1	-	TRBJ1-2	-	TGTGCCAGCAGTGAACAGGGTGCCTTCTATGGCTACACCTTC	CASSEQGAFYGYTF
TRBV7-2	-	TRBJ2-7	TRBD1	TGTGCCAGCAGCTGGACAGGGGACGAGCAGTACTTC	CASSWTGDEQYF
TRBV7-9	-	TRBJ2-3	TRBD2	TGTGCCAGCAGCTTAGTCCCTAGCGGAGCTAGCACAGATACGCAGTATTTT	CASSLVPSGASTDTQYF
TRBV6-5	-	TRBJ2-1	TRBD2	TGTGCCAGCAGTTACTCGACTAGCGGGAGGAGTGAGCAGTTCTTC	CASSYSTSGRSEQFF
TRBV6-6	-	TRBJ2-7	-	TGTGCCAGCAGTTACCTGCCCTACGAGCAGTACTTC	CASSYLPYEQYF
TRBV10-3	-	TRBJ2-1	-	TGTGCCATCAGTGAGGTACAGGAAAACAATGAGCAGTTCTTC	CAISEVQENNEQFF
TRBV27	medium-sized	TRBJ2-7	TRBD1	TGTGCCAGCAGTTTAGACAGGGTCCACGAGCAGTACTTC	CASSLDRVHEQYF